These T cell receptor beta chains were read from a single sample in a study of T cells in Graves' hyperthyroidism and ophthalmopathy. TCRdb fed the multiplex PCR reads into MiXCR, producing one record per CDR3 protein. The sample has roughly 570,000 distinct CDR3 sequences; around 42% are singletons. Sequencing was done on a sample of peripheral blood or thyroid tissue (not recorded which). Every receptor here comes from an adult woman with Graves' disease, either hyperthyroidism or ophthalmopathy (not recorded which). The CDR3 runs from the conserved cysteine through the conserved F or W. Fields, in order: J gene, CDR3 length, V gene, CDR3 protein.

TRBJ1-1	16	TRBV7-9	CASKGWGSQDSTEAFF
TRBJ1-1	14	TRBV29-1	CSWRSGTVNTEAFF
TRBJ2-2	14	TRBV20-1	CSVRESTNTGELFF
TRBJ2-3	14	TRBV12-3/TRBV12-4	CASTAELAADTQYF
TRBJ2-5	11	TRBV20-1	CSASHQFGQYF
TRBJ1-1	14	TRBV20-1	CSAPGDQPNTEAFF
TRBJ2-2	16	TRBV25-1	CASSVTLVRYTGELFF
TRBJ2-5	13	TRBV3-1	CASSQDTEETQYF
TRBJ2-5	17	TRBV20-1	CSARDSSGGRGMETQYF
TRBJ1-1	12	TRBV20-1	CSAPSLNTEAFF
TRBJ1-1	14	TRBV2	CASSEGRRGTEAFF
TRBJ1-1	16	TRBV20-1	CSAGTRARGWSTEAFF
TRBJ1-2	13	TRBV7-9	CASSRAGRYGYTF
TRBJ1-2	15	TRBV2	CASSMTSGTRYGYTF
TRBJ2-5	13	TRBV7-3	CASSLKDGEAQYF
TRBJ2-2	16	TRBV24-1	CATSDPRTDGTGELFF
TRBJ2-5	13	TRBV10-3	CAISETSSGTQYF
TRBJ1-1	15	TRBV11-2	CASSKDRDRGTEAFF
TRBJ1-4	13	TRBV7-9	CASSDRLGEKLFF
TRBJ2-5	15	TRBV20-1	CSASGLYWIKETQYF
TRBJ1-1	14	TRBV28	CASSLSLGGTEAFF
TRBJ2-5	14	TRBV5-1	CASSLGLIQETQYF
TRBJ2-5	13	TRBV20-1	CSAADGVGETQYF
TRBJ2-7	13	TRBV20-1	CSASWLAGYEQYF
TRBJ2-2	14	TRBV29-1	CSVEANTNTGELFF
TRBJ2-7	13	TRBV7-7	CASSYGASYGQYF
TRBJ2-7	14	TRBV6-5	CASNRGSGVFKQYF
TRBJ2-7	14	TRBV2	CASSVLARLYEQYF
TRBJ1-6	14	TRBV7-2	CASRGETYNSPLHF
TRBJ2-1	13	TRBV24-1	CATRGSSYNEQFF
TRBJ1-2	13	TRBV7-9	CASSPPRLAVYTF
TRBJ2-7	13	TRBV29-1	CSGQDRDSYEQYF
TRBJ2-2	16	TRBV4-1	CASCHRGVRNTGELFF
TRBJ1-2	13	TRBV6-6	CASSSGGFEGYTF
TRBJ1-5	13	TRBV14	CASSQDSSWPQHF
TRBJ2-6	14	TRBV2	CAIWTGLGANVLTF
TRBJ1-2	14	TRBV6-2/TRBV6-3	CASSSLAGGYGYTF
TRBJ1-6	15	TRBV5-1	CASSPHDGVNSPLHF
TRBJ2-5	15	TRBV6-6	CASSYPTGTQETQYF
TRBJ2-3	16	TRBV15	CATSSHSRASTDTQYF
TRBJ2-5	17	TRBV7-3	CASSLWRLAGVGETQYF
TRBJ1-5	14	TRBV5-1	CARGTGKMNQPQHF
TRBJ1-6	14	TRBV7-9	CASSFRQVNSPLHF
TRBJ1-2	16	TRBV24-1	CATSDSQGPLVSGYTF
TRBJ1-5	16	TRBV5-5	CASSLWDSEFNQPQHF
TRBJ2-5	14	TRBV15	CATSGGQEYQPQYF
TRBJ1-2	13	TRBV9	CASSAGQEYGYTF
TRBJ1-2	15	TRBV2	CASSEADSPGYGYTF
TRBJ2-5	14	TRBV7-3	CASSFSGVGETQYF
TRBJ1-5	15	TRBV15	CATSTLSGGKVPQHF
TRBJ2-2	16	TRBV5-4	CASSLQAGTETGELFF
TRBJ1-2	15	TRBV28	CASTSPGQTNYGYTF
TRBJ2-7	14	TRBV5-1	CASSFWHGAYEQYF
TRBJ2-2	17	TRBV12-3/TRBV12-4	CASSDPTGKGNTGELFF